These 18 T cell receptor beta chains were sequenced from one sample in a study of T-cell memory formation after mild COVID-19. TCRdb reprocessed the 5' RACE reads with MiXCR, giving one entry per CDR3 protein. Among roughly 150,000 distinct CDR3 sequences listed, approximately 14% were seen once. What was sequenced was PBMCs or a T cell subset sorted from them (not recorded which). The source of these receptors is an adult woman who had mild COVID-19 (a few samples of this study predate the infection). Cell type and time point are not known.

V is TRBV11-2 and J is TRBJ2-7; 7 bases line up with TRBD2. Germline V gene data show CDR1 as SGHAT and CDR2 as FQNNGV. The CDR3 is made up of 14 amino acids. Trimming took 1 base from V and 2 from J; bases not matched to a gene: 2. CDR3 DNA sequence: TGTGCCAGCAGCTTAGGGGGGGGACCCTACGAGCAGTACTTC. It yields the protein CASSLGGGPYEQYF.

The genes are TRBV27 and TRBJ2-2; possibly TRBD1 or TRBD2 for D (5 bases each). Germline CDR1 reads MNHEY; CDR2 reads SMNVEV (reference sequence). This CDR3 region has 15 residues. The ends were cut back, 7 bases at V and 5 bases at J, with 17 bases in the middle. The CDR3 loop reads CASTLSGTRTGELFF. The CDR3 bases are TGTGCCAGCACCCTGTCCGGGACGCGAACCGGGGAGCTGTTTTTT.

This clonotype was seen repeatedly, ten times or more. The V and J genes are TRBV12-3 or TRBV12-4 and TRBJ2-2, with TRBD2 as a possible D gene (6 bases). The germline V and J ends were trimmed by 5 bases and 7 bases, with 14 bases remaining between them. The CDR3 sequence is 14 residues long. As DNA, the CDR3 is TGTGCCAGCAGTCCCTGGGGGGTCGGCGGGGAGCTGTTTTTT. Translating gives CASSPWGVGGELFF.

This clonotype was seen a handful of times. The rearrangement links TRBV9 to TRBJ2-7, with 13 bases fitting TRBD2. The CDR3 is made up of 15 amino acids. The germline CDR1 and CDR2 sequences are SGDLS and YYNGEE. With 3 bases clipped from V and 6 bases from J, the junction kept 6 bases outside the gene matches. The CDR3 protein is CASSETSGRDPEQYF. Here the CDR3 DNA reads TGTGCCAGCAGCGAAACTAGCGGGAGGGACCCCGAGCAGTACTTC.

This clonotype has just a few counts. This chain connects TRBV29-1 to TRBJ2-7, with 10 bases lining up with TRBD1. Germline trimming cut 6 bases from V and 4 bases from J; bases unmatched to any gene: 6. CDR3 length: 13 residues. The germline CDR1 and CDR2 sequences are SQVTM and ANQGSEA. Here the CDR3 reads CSVHGQGDYEQYF. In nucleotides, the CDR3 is TGCAGCGTGCACGGACAGGGGGATTACGAGCAGTACTTC.

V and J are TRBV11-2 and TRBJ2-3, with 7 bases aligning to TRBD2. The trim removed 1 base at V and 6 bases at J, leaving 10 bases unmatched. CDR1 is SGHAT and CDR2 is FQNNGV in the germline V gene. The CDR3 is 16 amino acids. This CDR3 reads CASSLVRRVGGDTQYF. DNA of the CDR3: TGTGCCAGCAGCTTAGTGCGGAGGGTCGGGGGGGATACGCAGTATTTT.

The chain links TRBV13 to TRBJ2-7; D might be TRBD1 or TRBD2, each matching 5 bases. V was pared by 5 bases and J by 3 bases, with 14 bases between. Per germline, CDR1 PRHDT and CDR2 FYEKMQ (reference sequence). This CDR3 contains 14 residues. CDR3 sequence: CASSRDRVDYEQYF. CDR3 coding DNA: TGTGCCAGCAGCCGGGACCGAGTTGACTACGAGCAGTACTTC.

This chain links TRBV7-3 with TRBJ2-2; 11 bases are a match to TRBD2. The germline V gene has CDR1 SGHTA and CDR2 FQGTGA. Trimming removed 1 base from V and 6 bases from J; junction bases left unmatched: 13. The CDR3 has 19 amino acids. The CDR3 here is CASSLRFSALAGVSGELFF. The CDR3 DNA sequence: TGTGCCAGCAGCTTAAGATTCTCAGCACTAGCGGGAGTGTCCGGGGAGCTGTTTTTT.

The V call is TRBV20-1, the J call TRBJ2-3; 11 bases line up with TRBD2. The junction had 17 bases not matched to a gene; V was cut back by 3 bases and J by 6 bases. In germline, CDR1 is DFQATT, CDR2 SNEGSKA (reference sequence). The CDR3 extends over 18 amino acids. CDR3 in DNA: TGCAGTGCTAGTCCTAGCGGGGGGTTGGTTAAGGATGAGGATACGCAGTATTTT. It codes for CSASPSGGLVKDEDTQYF.

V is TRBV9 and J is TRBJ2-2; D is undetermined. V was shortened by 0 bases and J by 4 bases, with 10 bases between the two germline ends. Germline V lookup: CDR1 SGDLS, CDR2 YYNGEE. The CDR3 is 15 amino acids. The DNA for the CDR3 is TGTGCCAGCAGCGTAGAGGTGTTGGGCACCGGGGAGCTGTTTTTT. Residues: CASSVEVLGTGELFF. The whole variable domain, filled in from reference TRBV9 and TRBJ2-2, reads DSGVTQTPKHLITATGQRVTLRCSPRSGDLSVYWYQQSLDQGLQFLIQYYNGEERAKGNILERFSAQQFPDLHSELNLSSLELGDSALYFCASSVEVLGTGELFFGEGSRLTVL.

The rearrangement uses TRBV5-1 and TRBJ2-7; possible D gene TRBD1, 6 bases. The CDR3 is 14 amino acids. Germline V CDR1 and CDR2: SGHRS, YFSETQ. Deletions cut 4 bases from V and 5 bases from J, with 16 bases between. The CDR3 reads CASSTQGGWDEQYF. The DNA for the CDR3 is TGCGCCAGCAGCACCCAAGGGGGTTGGGACGAGCAGTACTTC.

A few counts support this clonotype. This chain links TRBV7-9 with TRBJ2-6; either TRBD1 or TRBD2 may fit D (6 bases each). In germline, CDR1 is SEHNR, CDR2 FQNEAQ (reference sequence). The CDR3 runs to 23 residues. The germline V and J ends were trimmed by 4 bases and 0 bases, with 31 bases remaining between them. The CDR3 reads CASSSRYTKFDRRGTSGANVLTF. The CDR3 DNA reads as TGTGCCAGCAGCTCCCGCTATACCAAATTTGACAGGAGGGGCACCTCTGGGGCCAACGTCCTGACTTTC.

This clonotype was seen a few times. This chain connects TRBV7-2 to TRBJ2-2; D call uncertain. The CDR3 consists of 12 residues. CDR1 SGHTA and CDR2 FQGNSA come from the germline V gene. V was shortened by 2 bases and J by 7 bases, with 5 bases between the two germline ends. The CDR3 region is CASSLWNGELFF. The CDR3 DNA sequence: TGTGCCAGCAGCTTATGGAACGGGGAGCTGTTTTTT.

The CDR3 is CASSLEDRVTSTDTQYF. Written as DNA, the CDR3 is TGTGCCAGCAGTTTGGAGGACAGGGTTACTAGCACAGATACGCAGTATTTT. V gene TRBV6-6 combines with J gene TRBJ2-3; 8 bases align to TRBD1. V dropped 4 bases and J dropped 0; count of bases not matched to a gene: 9. The CDR3 length is 17 residues. CDR1 is MNHNY and CDR2 is SVGAGI in the germline V gene (reference sequence).

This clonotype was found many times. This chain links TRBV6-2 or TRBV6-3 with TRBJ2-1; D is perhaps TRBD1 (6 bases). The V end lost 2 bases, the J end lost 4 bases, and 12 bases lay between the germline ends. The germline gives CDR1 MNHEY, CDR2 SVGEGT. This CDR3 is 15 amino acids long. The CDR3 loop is CASSYEGVPYNEQFF. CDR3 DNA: TGTGCCAGCAGTTACGAGGGGGTCCCGTACAATGAGCAGTTCTTC.

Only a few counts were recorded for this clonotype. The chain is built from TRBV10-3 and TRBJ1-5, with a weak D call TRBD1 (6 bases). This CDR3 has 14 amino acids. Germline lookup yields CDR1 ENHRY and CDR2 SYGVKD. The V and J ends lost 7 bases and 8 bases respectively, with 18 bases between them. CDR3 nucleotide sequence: TGTGCCATCAAGGGGGAGGGAATCGGGGAGCCCCAGCATTTT. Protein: CAIKGEGIGEPQHF.

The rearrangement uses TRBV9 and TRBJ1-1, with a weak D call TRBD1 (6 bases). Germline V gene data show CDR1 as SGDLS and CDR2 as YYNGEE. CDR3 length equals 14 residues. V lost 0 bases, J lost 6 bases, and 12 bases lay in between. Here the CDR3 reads CASSVAGGAPEAFF. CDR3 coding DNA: TGTGCCAGCAGCGTAGCGGGGGGGGCCCCTGAAGCTTTCTTT.

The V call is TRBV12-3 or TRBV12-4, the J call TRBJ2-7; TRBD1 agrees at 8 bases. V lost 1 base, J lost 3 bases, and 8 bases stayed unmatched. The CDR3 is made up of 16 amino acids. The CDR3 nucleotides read TGTGCCAGCAGTTTAGGTCCAGGGACAGGAGACTACGAGCAGTACTTC. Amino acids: CASSLGPGTGDYEQYF.